This T cell receptor beta chain originates from a study of shared clonotypes between healthy human individuals. Notes on the study in general: Only blood was sampled, and tissue TCR repertoires likely differ from blood ones.

TCRdb's table, derived via immunoSEQ multiplex PCR, lists solely in-frame clones and lacks some. The sample lists roughly 1,100,000 clones, about 75% occurring once. This clone was seen more than once but under ten times. Its antigen is unknown. Sequencing used memory CD4+ T cells sorted from blood. Subset denoted: CD45RA-negative fraction. The source of this sequence is a man aged 18 to 35 in good health.

The CDR3 nucleotides are TGTGCCTGGAGTGTAAACTACTACGAGCAGTACTTC. This sequence encodes CAWSVNYYEQYF. This sequence joins TRBV30 and TRBJ2-7; D is unresolved. Looked up from germline, CDR1 is GTSNPN and CDR2 is SVGIG (reference sequence). The CDR3 consists of 12 residues. Trimming removed 0 bases from V and 3 bases from J, with 6 bases in between.